The 18 T cell receptor beta chains below were found in one sample sequenced in a study of Ad26.COV2.S vaccination and SARS-CoV-2 variants. Profiled with immunoSEQ multiplex PCR; TCRdb holds only in-frame clones, not every one. The sample lists over 400,000 clones, roughly 87% occurring once. Treatment denoted: some 20 received Ad26.COV2.S at low or high dose, single or two shots; about 5 received placebo; per-sample allocation not given. Day 63 after the first injection of vaccine or placebo was the sampling time. Here the sequenced sample was peripheral blood, taken in a trial of Ad26.COV2.S vaccine versus placebo. Receptor source: a person between 18 and 59 years old who received the Ad26.COV2.S COVID-19 vaccine or a placebo.

The chain couples TRBV7-2 to TRBJ1-2; 8 nucleotides line up with TRBD1. With 5 bases clipped from V and 5 bases from J, the junction kept 7 bases outside the gene matches. Germline CDR1 reads SGHTA; CDR2 reads FQGNSA. The CDR3 contains 14 residues. The CDR3 coding sequence is TGTGCCAGCAGCCCATCAGGGGGCGGATATGGCTACACCTTC. This gives the protein CASSPSGGGYGYTF.

The count of this clone is one. Here the CDR3 reads CAWIGQGAISPLHF. DNA of the CDR3: TGTGCCTGGATTGGGCAGGGGGCGATTTCACCCCTCCACTTT. J is TRBJ1-6 and V is TRBV30, with 8 positions matching TRBD1. This CDR3 has 14 amino acids. From germline, CDR1 is GTSNPN and CDR2 SVGIG (reference sequence). V lost 4 bases, J lost 9 bases, and 8 bases stayed unmatched.

This clone is a singleton in its sample. The V and J genes are TRBV5-1 and TRBJ2-3; D gene unclear. Trimming took off 2 bases at V and 1 base at J, with 11 bases between the two ends. In germline, CDR1 is SGHRS, CDR2 YFSETQ. CDR3 length: 15 residues. The CDR3 nucleotides read TGCGCCAGCAGCTTAGACGGGCCTGGCACAGATACGCAGTATTTT. It is translated as CASSLDGPGTDTQYF.

V and J are TRBV7-9 and TRBJ2-3; TRBD1 matches at 8 bases. CDR1 and CDR2 from the germline V gene are SEHNR and FQNEAQ (reference sequence). J was trimmed by 7 bases and V by 5 bases; bases with no gene match: 11. CDR3 size: 15 residues. The CDR3 region has the DNA TGTGCCAGCAGCCCCTGGGGGCGGGACAGGAATACGCAGTATTTT. It codes for CASSPWGRDRNTQYF.

The gene calls are TRBV29-1 and TRBJ2-7; 7 nucleotides line up with TRBD1. With 6 bases clipped from V and 2 bases from J, the junction kept 7 bases outside the gene matches. CDR1 and CDR2 from the germline V gene are SQVTM and ANQGSEA. The CDR3 loop spans 13 amino acids. In nucleotides, the CDR3 is TGCAGCGTCGTGACAGGGTTCACCTACGAGCAGTACTTC. This translates into CSVVTGFTYEQYF.

This chain uses TRBV5-6 with TRBJ2-7; D gene unclear. Germline CDR1 and CDR2: SGHDT and YYEEEE. The CDR3 loop spans 13 amino acids. Trimming removed 2 bases at V and 0 bases at J, with 6 bases between. CDR3 sequence reads: CASSLPNSYEQYF. The CDR3 DNA is TGTGCCAGCAGCTTACCCAACTCCTACGAGCAGTACTTC.

The gene calls are TRBV19 and TRBJ1-6, with TRBD1 matching 10 bases. The CDR3 runs to 15 residues. The V and J ends lost 5 bases and 9 bases, in that order; junction bases with no gene match: 7. CDR1 is LNHDA and CDR2 is SQIVND in the germline V gene (reference sequence). The CDR3 spells CASSQDRGLVSPLHF. The CDR3 DNA reads as TGTGCCAGTAGTCAAGACAGGGGGCTCGTTTCACCCCTCCACTTT.

V usage is TRBV4-1 and J usage is TRBJ2-2, with unresolved D. CDR1 and CDR2 from the germline V gene are MGHRA and YSYEKL. V lost 1 base to trimming and J lost 7 bases, with 4 bases between them. This CDR3 region has 12 residues. The CDR3 sequence: CASSQVSGELFF. CDR3 nucleotide sequence: TGCGCCAGCAGCCAAGTCAGCGGGGAGCTGTTTTTT.

The V call is TRBV5-1, the J call TRBJ2-7; D is unclear. V was shortened by 3 bases and J by 2 bases, with 15 bases between the two germline ends. This CDR3 is built from 15 residues. CDR1 SGHRS and CDR2 YFSETQ come from the germline V gene. The CDR3 DNA reads TGCGCCAGCAGCTGGGCGTCGCAGCTTACCTACGAGCAGTACTTC. It yields the protein CASSWASQLTYEQYF.

The chain joins TRBV7-3 to TRBJ2-2; D is possibly TRBD2 (5 bases). Trimming pared 4 bases from V and 1 base from J, leaving 10 bases between. Germline CDR1 is SGHTA and CDR2 is FQGTGA. The CDR3 is 15 residues long. In DNA, the CDR3 is TGTGCCAGCAGCTCCAGGACTGGGAACACCGGGGAGCTGTTTTTT. Its translation: CASSSRTGNTGELFF. Using reference TRBV7-3 and TRBJ2-2 for the parts outside the CDR3, the full variable domain is GAGVSQTPSNKVTEKGKYVELRCDPISGHTALYWYRQSLGQGPEFLIYFQGTGAADDSGLPNDRFFAVRPEGSVSTLKIQRTERGDSAVYLCASSSRTGNTGELFFGEGSRLTVL.

The V gene is TRBV5-1, the J gene TRBJ1-2, with TRBD1 matching 9 bases. The V gene end was trimmed by 4 bases and the J gene end by 1 base; junction bases not matched to a gene: 17. The CDR3 is made up of 19 amino acids. CDR1 is SGHRS, CDR2 YFSETQ, per germline. The chain's CDR3 is CASSGPRTGEGENNYGYTF. Written as DNA, the CDR3 is TGCGCCAGCAGCGGACCCAGGACAGGGGAGGGGGAAAATAACTATGGCTACACCTTC. Together with reference TRBV5-1 and TRBJ1-2, the CDR3 gives the full variable domain: KAGVTQTPRYLIKTRGQQVTLSCSPISGHRSVSWYQQTPGQGLQFLFEYFSETQRNKGNFPGRFSGRQFSNSRSEMNVSTLELGDSALYLCASSGPRTGEGENNYGYTFGSGTRLTVV.

The J gene is TRBJ2-3, the V gene TRBV29-1; D is uncertain. The CDR3 length is 14 residues. Germline V lookup: CDR1 SQVTM, CDR2 ANQGSEA. V shed 4 bases and J shed 0 bases, with 11 bases lying between them. CDR3 in amino acids: CSVGHQTSTDTQYF. CDR3 bases: TGCAGCGTTGGGCACCAAACTAGCACAGATACGCAGTATTTT.

V gene TRBV18 combines with J gene TRBJ2-5, with 9 bases aligning to TRBD1. CDR1 KGHSH and CDR2 LQKENI come from the germline V gene. The CDR3 covers 13 residues. V lost 6 bases and J lost 4; bases outside the gene matches: 3. CDR3 region: CASSRTGVETQYF. CDR3 DNA sequence: TGTGCCAGCTCCCGGACAGGGGTAGAGACCCAGTACTTC.

This clone was counted once. The V call is TRBV12-3 or TRBV12-4, the J call TRBJ2-5; 8 bases match TRBD1. V trimming: 5 bases; J trimming: 1 base; junction bases outside the gene matches: 0. The CDR3 length is 13 residues. The CDR3 region is CASSGTGQETQYF. In nucleotides, the CDR3 is TGTGCCAGCAGTGGGACAGGCCAAGAGACCCAGTACTTC.

CDR3 DNA sequence: TGTGCCAGCAGTTTCGGGGGCCAGCCCCAGCATTTT. Its protein is CASSFGGQPQHF. The chain carries TRBV28 and TRBJ1-5; a weak D match, TRBD1 (6 bases). Germline values: CDR1 MDHEN, CDR2 SYDVKM. The CDR3 covers 12 residues. The ends were cut back, 3 bases at V and 7 bases at J, with 7 bases in the middle.

The chain has TRBV11-2 and TRBJ2-7; a possible D gene is TRBD2 (7 bases). CDR1 and CDR2 from the germline V gene are SGHAT and FQNNGV. This CDR3 region has 17 residues. Trimming removed 1 base from V and 5 bases from J, with 21 bases in between. CDR3 region: CASSLGVGRGASDEQYF. CDR3 coding DNA: TGTGCCAGCAGCTTAGGGGTGGGTCGGGGGGCTTCGGACGAGCAGTACTTC.

The V and J genes are TRBV7-2 and TRBJ1-2; 9 bases match TRBD1. CDR3 length: 14 amino acids. Unmatched junction bases numbered 9, after V lost 5 bases and J lost 8 bases. CDR1 is SGHTA, CDR2 FQGNSA, per germline. CDR3 coding DNA: TGTGCCAGCAGCCAATCGCGGACAGGGGTAGGCTACACCTTC. It specifies CASSQSRTGVGYTF.

The rearrangement joins TRBV2 to TRBJ1-1; TRBD1 is a possible D gene (6 bases). The CDR3 has 11 amino acids. Germline-derived CDR1 and CDR2 are SNHLY and FYNNEI. CDR3 residues: CAATGRTEAFF. The CDR3 nucleotides read TGTGCAGCAACAGGGCGAACTGAAGCTTTCTTT.